Following are 12 T cell receptor beta chains from one sample sequenced in a study of shared clonotypes between healthy human individuals. The data were produced by immunoSEQ multiplex PCR, yet TCRdb's version contains in-frame clones alone and is incomplete. Altogether some 2.3 million clones are present, 85% to 95% being singletons, with the ten largest covering 0.39%. Sequencing used naive CD4+ T cells from PBMCs. Subset here: CD45RA+ positively selected. Receptor source: a man between 18 and 29 years old in good health. Some clones in this sample may be carry-over from other donors' samples.

The genes are TRBV18 and TRBJ1-2; D call uncertain. Germline V gives CDR1 KGHSH, CDR2 LQKENI. This CDR3 contains 15 residues. Deletions cut 3 bases from V and 2 bases from J, with 13 bases between. The CDR3 spells CASSPNRAFNYGYTF. CDR3 DNA sequence: TGTGCCAGCTCACCGAACCGGGCCTTCAACTATGGCTACACCTTC. Full variable domain (remainder filled in from reference TRBV18 and TRBJ1-2): NAGVMQNPRHLVRRRGQEARLRCSPMKGHSHVYWYRQLPEEGLKFMVYLQKENIIDESGMPKERFSAEFPKEGPSILRIQQVVRGDSAAYFCASSPNRAFNYGYTFGSGTRLTVV.

The CDR3 DNA follows: TGTGCCAGCAGCTCGACAGGAAATAATGAAAAACTGTTTTTT. Residues: CASSSTGNNEKLFF. The rearrangement links TRBV7-9 to TRBJ1-4, with D maybe TRBD1 (6 bases). The V end lost 4 bases, the J end lost 4 bases, and 10 bases lay between the germline ends. The CDR3 has 14 residues. The germline V gene has CDR1 SEHNR and CDR2 FQNEAQ (reference sequence). Full variable domain (outside the CDR3, taken from reference TRBV7-9 and TRBJ1-4): DTGVSQNPRHKITKRGQNVTFRCDPISEHNRLYWYRQTLGQGPEFLTYFQNEAQLEKSRLLSDRFSAERPKGSFSTLEIQRTEQGDSAMYLCASSSTGNNEKLFFGSGTQLSVL.

The chain is built from TRBV18 and TRBJ1-5; D remains unclear. The CDR3 sequence is 17 residues long. Trimming removed 2 bases from V and 1 base from J, with 15 bases in between. Germline V gene sequence: CDR1 KGHSH, CDR2 LQKENI. The CDR3 DNA reads TGTGCCAGCTCACCAGAAATCGTGGCCGCGAGCAATCAGCCCCAGCATTTT. Translated, it gives CASSPEIVAASNQPQHF. Using reference TRBV18 and TRBJ1-5 for the parts outside the CDR3, the full variable domain is NAGVMQNPRHLVRRRGQEARLRCSPMKGHSHVYWYRQLPEEGLKFMVYLQKENIIDESGMPKERFSAEFPKEGPSILRIQQVVRGDSAAYFCASSPEIVAASNQPQHFGDGTRLSIL.

This chain links TRBV19 with TRBJ1-5; 9 positions match TRBD1. V was clipped by 7 bases and J by 1 base; unmatched bases: 5. The germline V gene encodes CDR1 LNHDA and CDR2 SQIVND (reference sequence). The CDR3 is 15 residues long. CDR3 in amino acids: CASTPGQGSNQPQHF. CDR3 nucleotides: TGTGCCAGTACTCCGGGACAGGGAAGCAATCAGCCCCAGCATTTT.

The chain joins TRBV7-8 to TRBJ2-7; D is ambiguous. Per germline, CDR1 SGHVS and CDR2 FQNEAQ. The V end was cut by 1 base, the J end by 1 base, with 8 bases between. This CDR3 spans 14 amino acids. The CDR3 protein is CASSLGYESYEQYF. The CDR3 DNA reads as TGTGCCAGCAGCTTAGGGTACGAGTCCTACGAGCAGTACTTC.

J is TRBJ2-7 and V is TRBV4-1; 13 nucleotides match TRBD2. The CDR3 sequence is 17 residues long. The V and J ends lost 4 bases and 4 bases, in that order; junction bases with no gene match: 10. Germline CDR1 is MGHRA and CDR2 is YSYEKL. This chain's CDR3 is CASSPLSTSGRTYEQYF. In nucleotides, the CDR3 is TGCGCCAGCAGCCCTTTATCGACTAGCGGGAGGACTTACGAGCAGTACTTC.

This chain links TRBV7-9 with TRBJ1-2, with unresolved D. CDR3 size: 13 residues. The germline gives CDR1 SEHNR, CDR2 FQNEAQ (reference sequence). Trimming cost V 1 base and J 6 bases, with 9 bases left between them. DNA for the CDR3: TGTGCCAGCAGCTTAGGCCGTGTGGATGGCTACACCTTC. It translates to CASSLGRVDGYTF.

The chain is built from TRBV11-2 and TRBJ2-5, with a weak D call TRBD1 (6 bases). V lost 1 base and J lost 5, with 11 bases in between. The CDR3 has 14 amino acids. Germline V gives CDR1 SGHAT, CDR2 FQNNGV. CDR3 residues: CASSLAGTLETQYF. CDR3 DNA sequence: TGTGCCAGCAGCTTAGCAGGGACATTGGAGACCCAGTACTTC. Full variable domain (missing parts from reference TRBV11-2 and TRBJ2-5): EAGVAQSPRYKIIEKRQSVAFWCNPISGHATLYWYQQILGQGPKLLIQFQNNGVVDDSQLPKDRFSAERLKGVDSTLKIQPAKLEDSAVYLCASSLAGTLETQYFGPGTRLLVL.

This clone appeared a single time. CDR3 DNA: TGCAGCGTTGTGGACAGGGACGAGACCCAGTACTTC. Translated, it gives CSVVDRDETQYF. This chain joins TRBV29-1 and TRBJ2-5, with 8 bases matching TRBD1. The CDR3 consists of 12 residues. Trimming removed 4 bases from V and 5 bases from J; junction bases left unmatched: 3. Germline loops: CDR1 SQVTM, CDR2 ANQGSEA.

This chain links TRBV2 with TRBJ2-7; TRBD1 might be the D (5 bases). This CDR3 region has 12 residues. V was shortened by 5 bases and J by 4 bases, with 9 bases between the two germline ends. The germline V gene has CDR1 SNHLY and CDR2 FYNNEI. The CDR3: CASSRQLYEQYF. DNA for the CDR3: TGTGCCAGCAGTCGACAGTTATACGAGCAGTACTTC.

This chain connects TRBV7-2 to TRBJ2-5, with D perhaps matching TRBD1 (6 bases). V shed 5 bases and J shed 4 bases, with 14 bases lying between them. CDR1 SGHTA and CDR2 FQGNSA come from the germline V gene. The CDR3 length is 14 residues. The CDR3 DNA sequence: TGTGCCAGCAGCCCCACCGGGACACGAGAGACCCAGTACTTC. The encoded protein is CASSPTGTRETQYF.

The DNA of the CDR3 is TGTGCCAGCAGCTTCCCGGGCATAGGGAACGAGCAGTACTTC. Its protein is CASSFPGIGNEQYF. The chain has TRBV7-8 and TRBJ2-7; the D is unclear. The CDR3 runs to 14 residues. V shed 3 bases and J shed 5 bases, with 14 bases lying between them. Per the germline V gene, CDR1 is SGHVS and CDR2 is FQNEAQ.